The clone carrying this TCR beta chain was seen ten or more times. The CDR3 has 12 amino acids. Germline V gene sequence: CDR1 KGHDR, CDR2 SFDVKD. V was pared by 5 bases and J by 4 bases, with 7 bases between. These data are taken from a study of regulatory T cells in long-lasting Graves disease. To make TCR beta libraries, researchers used iRepertoire HTBI primers and Arm-PCR of CDR3 regions. TCRdb called the multiplex PCR reads again in MiXCR, with one record for every CDR3 protein. There are a few hundred thousand distinct CDR3 sequences in the sample; 20% to 25% occur only once, and approximately 15% lies in the top ten. Time point denoted: newly diagnosed GD, antithyroid drugs for less than 3 months. RNA extracted from PBMCs served as the sequencing template. Patients hailed from an endocrinology department in Xi'an, China.

The sequencing used peripheral blood mononuclear cells (PBMCs), collected at new diagnosis, from a patient treated with antithyroid drugs. The TCR was taken from a female donor with Graves disease. The V gene is TRBV24-1, the J gene TRBJ2-5; D gene uncertain. In DNA, the CDR3 is TGTGCCACCAGTGCCGGGTCAGAGACCCAGTACTTC. Residues: CATSAGSETQYF.